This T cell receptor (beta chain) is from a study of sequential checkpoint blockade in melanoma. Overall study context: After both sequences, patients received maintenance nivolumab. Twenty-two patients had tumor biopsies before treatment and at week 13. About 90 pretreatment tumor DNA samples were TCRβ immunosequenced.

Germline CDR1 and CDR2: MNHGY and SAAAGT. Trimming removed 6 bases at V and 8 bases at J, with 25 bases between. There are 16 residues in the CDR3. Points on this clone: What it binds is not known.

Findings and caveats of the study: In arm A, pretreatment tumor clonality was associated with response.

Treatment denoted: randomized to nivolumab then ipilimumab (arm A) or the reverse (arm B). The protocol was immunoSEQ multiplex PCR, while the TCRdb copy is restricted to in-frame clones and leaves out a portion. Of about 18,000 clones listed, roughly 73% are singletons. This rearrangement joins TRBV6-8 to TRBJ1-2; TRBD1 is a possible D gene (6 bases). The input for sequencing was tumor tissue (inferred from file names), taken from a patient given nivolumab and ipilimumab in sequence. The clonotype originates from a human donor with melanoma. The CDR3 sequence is CASSRSQGSPAGGYTF. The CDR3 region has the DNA TGTGCCAGCAGCCGTTCACAGGGTAGCCCCGCGGGCGGCTACACCTTC.